This TCR beta chain stems from a study of technical replicates of blood from a few donors. CDR3 size: 14 residues. The J segment lost 8 bases and the V segment lost 2 bases, leaving 6 bases of the junction unmatched. Germline V CDR1 and CDR2: SGHTA, FQGTGA. Some clones are missing from TCRdb's copy, which holds only in-frame ones; the method was immunoSEQ multiplex PCR. The table includes tens of thousands of clones, 88% detected once. The rearrangement joins TRBV7-3 to TRBJ2-4, with 7 bases lining up with TRBD2. Specimen: PBMCs. The sequence came from a human donor in good health. Some clones in this sample may be carry-over from other donors' samples. This CDR3 reads CASSLVGGRDIQYF. In nucleotides, the CDR3 is TGTGCCAGCAGCTTAGTGGGCGGGAGAGACATTCAGTACTTC.